The present TCR beta chain was sequenced within a study of cytotoxic CD8 clonotypes in ibrutinib-treated CLL. Study in general: Mean per-sample yields comprised 255,043 productive templates and 85,000 to 95,000 productive rearrangements.

Produced via immunoSEQ multiplex PCR; TCRdb's table is partial and in-frame only. Of roughly 180,000 clones in the sample, around three quarters were seen once. Concerning this clone itself: What it binds is not known.

V lost 1 base, J lost 1 base, and 3 bases stayed unmatched. Germline loops: CDR1 SEHNR, CDR2 FQNEAQ (reference sequence). The CDR3 length is 15 residues. Findings of the study overall: Clonality went up at the time of ibrutinib response, stayed stable in sustained remission, and later dropped back toward its baseline level at progression.

This clonotype was sampled from a human donor with chronic lymphocytic leukemia. This chain links TRBV7-9 with TRBJ1-1, with TRBD1 matching over 7 bases. The input for sequencing was PBMCs, taken after 24 months of ibrutinib treatment. CDR3: CASSLGDSQNTEAFF. The CDR3 bases are TGTGCCAGCAGCTTAGGGGACAGCCAGAACACTGAAGCTTTCTTT.